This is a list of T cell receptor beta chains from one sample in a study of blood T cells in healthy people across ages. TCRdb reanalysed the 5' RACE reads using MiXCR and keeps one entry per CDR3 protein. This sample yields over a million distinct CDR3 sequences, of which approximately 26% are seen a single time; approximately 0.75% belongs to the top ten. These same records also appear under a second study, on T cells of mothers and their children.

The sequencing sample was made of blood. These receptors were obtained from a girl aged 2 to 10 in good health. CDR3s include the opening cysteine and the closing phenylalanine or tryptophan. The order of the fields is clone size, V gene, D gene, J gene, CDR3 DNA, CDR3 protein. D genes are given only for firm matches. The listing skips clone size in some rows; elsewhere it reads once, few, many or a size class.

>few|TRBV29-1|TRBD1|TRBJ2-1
TGCAGCGTTAAGACGAGACAGGGGGCGACCTTTGGGGAGCAGTTCTTC
CSVKTRQGATFGEQFF
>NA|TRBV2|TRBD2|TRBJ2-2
TGTGCCAGCAGTAAACGAGGACTAGCGGGCTCCCTTACCGGGGAGCTGTTTTTT
CASSKRGLAGSLTGELFF
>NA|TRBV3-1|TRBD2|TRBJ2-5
TGTGCCAGCAACGGGGGGGGAGAACAAGAGACCCAGTACTTC
CASNGGGEQETQYF
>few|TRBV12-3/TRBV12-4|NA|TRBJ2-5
TGTGCCAGCAGTTTGGCGGAAACGGCAGAGACCCAGTACTTC
CASSLAETAETQYF
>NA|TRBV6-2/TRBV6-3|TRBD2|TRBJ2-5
TGTGCCAGCAATGGTAGCGGGAGGGAAGAGACCCAGTACTTC
CASNGSGREETQYF
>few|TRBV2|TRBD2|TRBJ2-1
TGTGCCAGCAGAATAGCTAGCGGGCCGAACAATGAGCAGTTCTTC
CASRIASGPNNEQFF
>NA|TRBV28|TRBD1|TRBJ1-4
TGTGCCAGCAGTCTATTAGGCTGGACAGGTACTAACGAAAAACTGTTTTTT
CASSLLGWTGTNEKLFF
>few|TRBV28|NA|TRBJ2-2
TGTGCCAGCAGTTTAGTACAGACAGACACCGGGGAGCTGTTTTTT
CASSLVQTDTGELFF
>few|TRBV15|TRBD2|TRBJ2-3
TGTGCCACCAGCAGGATGTATAGGGCCAGCGGGAGCCCAGATATGCAGTATTTT
CATSRMYRASGSPDMQYF
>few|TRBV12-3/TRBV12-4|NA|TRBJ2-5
TGTGCCGGTGGGGGGCAGTGGGAGACCCAGTACTTC
CAGGGQWETQYF
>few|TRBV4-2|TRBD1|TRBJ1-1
TGTGCCAGCAGCCGAGGGACAGTCCCTATGAACACTGAAGCTTTCTTT
CASSRGTVPMNTEAFF
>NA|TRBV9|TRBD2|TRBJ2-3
TGTGCCAGCAGCCTTGAAATAGCGGGAGGGGGCACAGATACGCAGTATTTT
CASSLEIAGGGTDTQYF
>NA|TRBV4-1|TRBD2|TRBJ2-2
TGCGCCAGCAGTTCATATAGCGGGAGGGCGCCCGGGGAGCTGTTTTTT
CASSSYSGRAPGELFF
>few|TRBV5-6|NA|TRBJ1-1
TGTGCCAGCAGCCACCTTGGAGACACATTGAACACTGAAGCTTTCTTT
CASSHLGDTLNTEAFF
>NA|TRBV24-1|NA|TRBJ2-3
TGTGCCACCGGGGCAAGGGTAGTAGGGGAGACGCAGTATTTT
CATGARVVGETQYF
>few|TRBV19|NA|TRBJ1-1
TGTGCCAGTACGGACCTATCTCTCACTGAAGCTTTCTTT
CASTDLSLTEAFF
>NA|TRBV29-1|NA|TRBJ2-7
TGCAGCGTCACTAAAGAAACCGAGCAGTACTTC
CSVTKETEQYF
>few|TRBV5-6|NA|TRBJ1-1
TGTGCCTGCAGCTTTGATTCCTATGCTTTCTTT
CACSFDSYAFF
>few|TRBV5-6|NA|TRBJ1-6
TGTGCCAGCAGCTTGCGGCAGCGAAGTTCACCCCTCCACTTT
CASSLRQRSSPLHF
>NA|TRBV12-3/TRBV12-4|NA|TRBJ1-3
TGTGCCAGCAGCCAGCAGGGACATCCGAGAAACACCATATATTTT
CASSQQGHPRNTIYF
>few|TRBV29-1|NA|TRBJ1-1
TGCGGCGTGAGGCTCGTGGGTATCACTGAAGCTTTCTTT
CGVRLVGITEAFF
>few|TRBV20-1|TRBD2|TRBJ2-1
TGCAGTGCTAGAGAACGGACTAGCGGGACCGGCGAGCCGGGTCGTTACAATGAGCAGTTCTTC
CSARERTSGTGEPGRYNEQFF
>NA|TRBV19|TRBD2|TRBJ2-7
TGTGCCAGTAGTATCGGGACTAGCACTGACGAGCAGTACTTC
CASSIGTSTDEQYF
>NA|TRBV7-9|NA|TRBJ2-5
TGTGCCAGCAGCTCCCCCACCTCCGGGGCCGAGTATACGGAGACCCAGTACTTC
CASSSPTSGAEYTETQYF
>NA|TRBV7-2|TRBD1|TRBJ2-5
TGTGCCAGCAGCCCCTGGACAGGGGGGTTAGGAGAGACCCAGTACTTC
CASSPWTGGLGETQYF
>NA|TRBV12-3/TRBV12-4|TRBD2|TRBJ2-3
TGTGCCAGCGTTAAAGCGGGACGCACAGATACGCAGTATTTT
CASVKAGRTDTQYF
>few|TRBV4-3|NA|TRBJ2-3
TGCGCCAACAGCCATGCCGGGACCGTGGGTACGCAGTATTTT
CANSHAGTVGTQYF
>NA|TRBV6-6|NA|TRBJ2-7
TGTGCCAGCAGCGGAAGATCTCCATTCTCCGAGCAGTACTTC
CASSGRSPFSEQYF
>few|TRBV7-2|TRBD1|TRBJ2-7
TGTGCCAGCAGCCCCGGGTTCCCGGGACAGGGAAGCGAGCAGTACTTC
CASSPGFPGQGSEQYF
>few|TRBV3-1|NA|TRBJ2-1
TGTGCCAGCAGCCAAGTTGAACCCCATGAGCAGTTCTTC
CASSQVEPHEQFF
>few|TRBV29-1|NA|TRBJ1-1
TGCAGCGTTGAAGAGGGTCGCGCTTTCTTT
CSVEEGRAFF
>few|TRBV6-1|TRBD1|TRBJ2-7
TGTGCCAGCAGCGGACAGGGGTTTATTTACGAGCAGTACTTC
CASSGQGFIYEQYF
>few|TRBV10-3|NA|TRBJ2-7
TGTGCCATCATCATGACTTCTTTTAGAAACGAGCAGTACTTC
CAIIMTSFRNEQYF
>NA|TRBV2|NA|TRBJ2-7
TGTGCCAGCCGCCGGACGGAAGAGCAGTACTTC
CASRRTEEQYF
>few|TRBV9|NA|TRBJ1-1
TGTGCCAGCAGCGCCCCAGGGAACACTGAAGCTTTCTTT
CASSAPGNTEAFF
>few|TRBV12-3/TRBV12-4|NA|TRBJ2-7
TGTGCCAGCAGTTCCAGGGGAAACTACGAGCAGTACTTC
CASSSRGNYEQYF
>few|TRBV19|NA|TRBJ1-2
TGTGCCAGTAGTATAGAGAAGAGTTATGGCTACACCTTC
CASSIEKSYGYTF
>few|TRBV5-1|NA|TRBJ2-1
TGCGCCAGCAGCTTGTTAGATCCCTATGAGCAGTTCTTC
CASSLLDPYEQFF
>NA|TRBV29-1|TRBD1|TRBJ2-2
TGCAGCGTGGGACAGGGGGACACCGGGGAGCTGTTTTTT
CSVGQGDTGELFF
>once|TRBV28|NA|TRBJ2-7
TGTGCCAGCAGCCGGATCCCGGGGAGGTACGAGCAGTACTTC
CASSRIPGRYEQYF
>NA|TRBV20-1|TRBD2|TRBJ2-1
TGCAGTGCCACCGGGACTAGCGGGACTAATGAGCAGTTCTTC
CSATGTSGTNEQFF
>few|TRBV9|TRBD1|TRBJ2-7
TGTGCCAGCAGCGTGGGGACAGGCTTGTGGGAGCAGTACTTC
CASSVGTGLWEQYF
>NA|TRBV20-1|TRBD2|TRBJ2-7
TGCAGTGCCCGACCCACTAGCGGGAACTACGAGCAGTACTTC
CSARPTSGNYEQYF
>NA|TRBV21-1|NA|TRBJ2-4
TGTGCCAGCAGCAAAACGAAAATGCCGGGGGGCCTTAACATTCAGTACTTC
CASSKTKMPGGLNIQYF